The sample holds a few counts of the clone carrying this TCR beta chain. Its antigen is undetermined. One entry per CDR3 protein results from TCRdb running MiXCR on the reads. The sample includes roughly 45,000 distinct CDR3 sequences, roughly 20% of them seen just once. The sample comes from a study of T cell repertoires in cytomegalovirus infection. Whole-study context: An indication of both CMV infection and matching HLA type came from public TCR beta signatures.

Germline-derived CDR1 and CDR2 are MNHEY and SVGAGI. V was pared by 0 bases and J by 3 bases, with 8 bases between. This CDR3 is built from 15 residues. This receptor was taken from a human donor in good health (CMV status not recorded). Some clones in this sample may be carry-over from other donors' samples. The rearrangement uses TRBV6-5 and TRBJ2-2; D may correspond to TRBD1 or TRBD2 (5 bases each). Sequencing was done on a sample of PBMCs, sequenced either directly or after in vitro stimulation (not recorded which). DNA of the CDR3: TGTGCCAGCAGTTACTCGAGAGGGGACACCGGGGAGCTGTTTTTT. Translating gives CASSYSRGDTGELFF.